This T cell receptor (beta chain) was obtained from a study of graft-versus-host responses after intestinal transplantation. For the study at large: Multivisceral, liver-intestinal, or isolated intestinal transplants were performed in recipients. Study-level findings and limits: In patients with graft-donor T cell macrochimerism, allograft graft-versus-host to host-versus-graft clonal ratios were high. Analysis identified GvH clones in recipient marrow, with some appearing first in ileum or blood. Early post-transplant falls in HvG clones accompanied the peak levels of circulating GvH clones.

Germline V gene lookup returns CDR1 GTSNPN and CDR2 SVGIG (reference sequence). The ends were cut back, 3 bases at V and 4 bases at J, with 9 bases in the middle. The CDR3 has 12 residues. A remark on this clone: The antigen is undetermined.

Method: immunoSEQ multiplex PCR; TCRdb's copy keeps in-frame clones and lacks some. The sample shows about 100,000 clones, roughly 87% of them seen only once. This receptor was taken from a human donor who was the organ donor for an intestinal transplant. This chain joins TRBV30 and TRBJ2-5, with D maybe TRBD2 (7 bases). The specimen comprised unstimulated CD4+ T cells sorted from spleen or lymph node cells, sampled before transplant. The CDR3 DNA follows: TGTGCCTGGAGGAGGGGGGGAGAGACCCAGTACTTC. Translation: CAWRRGGETQYF.